This entry features one TCR beta chain sequence. There is no known antigen for this receptor. There are no base qualities to consult, and no much larger clone falls within one base. The CDR3 regions of human TCRbeta chains were analyzed by immunosequencing. As for how the authors treated the data: TCRs in the repertoires were compared against a reference library of SARS-CoV-2-specific TCRs that had been generated with the MIRA antigen-specificity platform. Breadth was defined as the fraction of unique TCRs that were SARS-CoV-2-associated, and depth was defined as the fraction of total T cells that were SARS-CoV-2-associated. Using the MIRA data, each spike-specific TCR was assigned both to the spike region to which the TCR was reactive and to a CD4 or CD8 class. Log10-transformed breadth and depth values were compared by one-way ANOVA with Sidak's multiple comparisons tests. TCRdb stores this immuneACCESS table with in-frame sequences only. Part of the clones is absent; in the studies checked, under half of the shortfall reflects unresolved V genes, and no reason is known for the rest. V and J calls and clone size are as listed in that table; D and trimming were resolved from the DNA. Within this sample are 100,000 or so clones, with 85% to 95% of them counted one time only. The ten largest clones take up 11% of the sample.

Taken with the paper, the label for time point translates to: about 28 days (+/-7) after the second vaccine dose. AZD1222 recipients with second doses at about 4 weeks or about 12 weeks were pooled, because spike-specific TCR depth and breadth did not differ between schedules. Vaccinee samples were obtained from the UK trials COV001 and COV002, which included a single-blind randomized controlled phase 2/3 trial of AZD1222 (ChAdOx1 nCoV-19) in healthy adults. Trial participant PBMC samples were collected at day 0 and day 28 after the second dose for TCRbeta chain sequencing. The data are from a study of T cell responses to AZD1222 COVID-19 vaccine listed by TCRdb under 2021. In terms of the full investigation: TCR sequencing was performed for over 230 trial participants, of whom about 200 were given two doses of AZD1222 and approximately 26 were given two doses of MenACWY control vaccine. Trial participants were enrolled by age into subgroups of 18-55, 56-69 and 70-plus years, and about 150, 27 and 61 TCR-sequenced participants, respectively, were included in these subgroups.

The cysteine opens and the phenylalanine closes a CDR3 of 14 amino acids. Of the read, only the CDR3 DNA is kept; its 42 bases are in frame from base 1. Based on the germline V gene, the CDR1 and CDR2 sequences are SQVTM and ANQGSEA. The trim is 0 bases for V and 3 bases for J, with a gap of 12 bases between the germline ends. Study-wide conclusions, independent of this receptor: CD4 TCRs associated with the vaccine covered the entire spike protein, and the dominant responses were in regions 160-218 and 743-854. Participants were mostly white British and included more females than males, and it was suggested by the authors that clonal diversity may have been underestimated. Because no day 14 peak-response samples were available, the repertoires could be characterized only after the peak T cell response. Epitopes outside the regions mutated in the B.1.351 and B.1.1.7 variants were reportedly recognized by nearly half of the unique spike-specific TCRs. Conclusions about previously exposed vaccinees are limited, since just five to seven AZD1222 recipients were seropositive for SARS-CoV-2 at baseline. After two AZD1222 doses, spike-specific TCR breadth and depth were significantly higher than at day 0 and than in MenACWY recipients. In the small 56-69-year group, the increase in depth fell short of significance, most likely because of low power.

The source was peripheral blood, collected 28 days after the second AZD1222 dose. The rearranged segments are TRBV29-1 and TRBJ2-7; the D gene lacks a confident call. The receptor was isolated from an adult who received the AZD1222 COVID-19 vaccine. The DNA sequence reads TGCAGCGTTGAAGATGATTCAAGTTTCTACGAGCAGTACTTC. Its protein reads: CSVEDDSSFYEQYF.